These 10 T cell receptor beta chains were sequenced from one sample in a study of cytomegalovirus exposure and HLA in healthy donors. PCR used 60 Vbeta primers and 13 Jbeta primers. TCRdb's table, derived via immunoSEQ multiplex PCR, lists solely in-frame clones and lacks some. The table includes about 110,000 clones, 70% to 85% detected once. The sample taken for sequencing was PBMCs. All receptors derive from a boy aged 5-17 years in good health and CMV-seronegative.

The genes are TRBV15 and TRBJ2-1; weak D call: TRBD2 (7 bases). Germline values: CDR1 LNHNV, CDR2 YYDKDF (reference sequence). The CDR3 spans 18 residues. The V end was cut by 5 bases, the J end by 10 bases, with 30 bases between. In DNA, the CDR3 is TGTGCCACCAGCGGACCCCCCGGGGAGAGGGTGAGGGGGGGAGAGCAGTTCTTC. It encodes CATSGPPGERVRGGEQFF. Together with reference TRBV15 and TRBJ2-1, the CDR3 gives the full variable domain: DAMVIQNPRYQVTQFGKPVTLSCSQTLNHNVMYWYQQKSSQAPKLLFHYYDKDFNNEADTPDNFQSRRPNTSFCFLDIRSPGLGDTAMYLCATSGPPGERVRGGEQFFGPGTRLTVL.

V usage is TRBV18 and J usage is TRBJ2-1; 9 positions match TRBD1. This CDR3 spans 13 amino acids. The germline V gene has CDR1 KGHSH and CDR2 LQKENI. J lost 7 bases, V lost 6 bases, and 4 bases had no gene match. CDR3 region: CASSYDRGNEQFF. In nucleotides, the CDR3 is TGTGCCAGCTCGTATGACAGGGGGAATGAGCAGTTCTTC. Full variable domain (outside the CDR3, taken from reference TRBV18 and TRBJ2-1): NAGVMQNPRHLVRRRGQEARLRCSPMKGHSHVYWYRQLPEEGLKFMVYLQKENIIDESGMPKERFSAEFPKEGPSILRIQQVVRGDSAAYFCASSYDRGNEQFFGPGTRLTVL.

This sequence joins TRBV5-5 and TRBJ1-5; unclear D gene. Between the trimmed V and J ends, which lost 0 bases and 5 bases, there was a span of 6 bases. Germline assignment: CDR1 SGHKS and CDR2 YYEKEE (reference sequence). The CDR3 loop spans 13 amino acids. CDR3 region: CASSLVPDQPQHF. In nucleotides, the CDR3 is TGTGCCAGCAGCTTGGTTCCGGATCAGCCCCAGCATTTT.

The chain recombines TRBV4-1 with TRBJ1-5; D remains unclear. The germline gives CDR1 MGHRA, CDR2 YSYEKL. V lost 0 bases and J lost 0, with 9 bases in between. The CDR3 sequence is 16 residues long. CDR3 nucleotide sequence: TGCGCCAGCAGCCAAGATTTACACTATAGCAATCAGCCCCAGCATTTT. Translating gives CASSQDLHYSNQPQHF.

The chain employs TRBV2 and TRBJ1-2; no definite D call. Trimming stripped 6 bases from V and 0 bases from J, with 14 bases between. Germline V CDR1 and CDR2: SNHLY, FYNNEI. The CDR3 consists of 15 residues. CDR3 loop: CASRAGEVSNYGYTF. The CDR3, as DNA: TGTGCCAGCAGGGCTGGGGAGGTATCTAACTATGGCTACACCTTC. The full variable domain, completed using reference TRBV2 and TRBJ1-2, is EPEVTQTPSHQVTQMGQEVILRCVPISNHLYFYWYRQILGQKVEFLVSFYNNEISEKSEIFDDQFSVERPDGSNFTLKIRSTKLEDSAMYFCASRAGEVSNYGYTFGSGTRLTVV.

The rearrangement uses TRBV15 and TRBJ2-5; possible D gene TRBD2, 6 bases. Trimming removed 3 bases from V and 5 bases from J, with 19 bases in between. In germline, CDR1 is LNHNV, CDR2 YYDKDF (reference sequence). There are 16 residues in the CDR3. This CDR3 is CATSRDGTGAGETQYF. The CDR3 nucleotides read TGTGCCACCAGCAGGGACGGGACGGGAGCGGGTGAGACCCAGTACTTC.

The rearrangement links TRBV5-6 to TRBJ1-1; D not certain. This CDR3 spans 11 amino acids. In germline, CDR1 is SGHDT, CDR2 YYEEEE. V lost 7 bases, J lost 1 base, and 5 bases lay in between. CDR3 in DNA: TGTGCCAGCTTCGGGAACACTGAAGCTTTCTTT. Protein product: CASFGNTEAFF.

This clone was observed once. J is TRBJ2-7 and V is TRBV7-8, with TRBD2 identical over 7 bases. The CDR3 has 15 residues. The germline V gene encodes CDR1 SGHVS and CDR2 FQNEAQ. The V gene end was trimmed by 5 bases and the J gene end by 1 base; junction bases not matched to a gene: 8. The CDR3 protein is CASSPFSGRSYEQYF. As DNA, the CDR3 is TGTGCCAGCAGCCCCTTTTCCGGGAGGTCCTACGAGCAGTACTTC.

The chain carries TRBV2 and TRBJ2-1; 9 nucleotides match TRBD1. Germline V gene sequence: CDR1 SNHLY, CDR2 FYNNEI. V trimming: 8 bases; J trimming: 4 bases; junction bases outside the gene matches: 3. The CDR3 is 13 amino acids. CDR3 sequence: CASLDRGYNEQFF. CDR3 DNA sequence: TGTGCCAGCCTGGACAGGGGTTACAATGAGCAGTTCTTC.

The genes are TRBV6-5 and TRBJ2-7, with D maybe TRBD2 (6 bases). Trimming shortened V by 5 bases and J by 2 bases, and 16 bases separated the two germline ends. Germline V gives CDR1 MNHEY, CDR2 SVGAGI. The CDR3 sequence is 15 residues long. CDR3 DNA sequence: TGTGCCAGCAGTACCCCTGGAGGGTCGACCTACGAGCAGTACTTC. This sequence encodes CASSTPGGSTYEQYF.